This T cell receptor beta chain was captured by sequencing in a study of cytomegalovirus exposure and HLA in healthy donors. Study-wide points: Of the V segments, some could not be distinguished, including TRBV6-2 and TRBV6-3, and were excluded.

The PCR contained 60 Vbeta and 13 Jbeta primers. TCRdb's copy holds only in-frame clones and misses some; the assay was immunoSEQ multiplex PCR. Found here are about 95,000 clones, roughly 79% of them singletons; the top ten hold approximately 4.2%. The CDR3 totals 15 residues. Germline-derived CDR1 and CDR2 are SGHRS and YFSETQ. About this clone itself: No antigen is known for it. At one boundary the junction diverges from the germline segment, which might be a read error.

The sample taken for sequencing was PBMCs. This receptor was obtained from a woman in her seventies in good health and CMV-seropositive. J is TRBJ2-5 and V is TRBV5-1, with D possibly being TRBD2 (5 bases). Here the CDR3 reads CASSFLLAHQETQYF. As DNA, the CDR3 is TGCGCCAGCAGCTTTCTTCTAGCCCACCAGGAGACCCAGTACTTC. The whole variable domain, filled in from reference TRBV5-1 and TRBJ2-5, reads KAGVTQTPRYLIKTRGQQVTLSCSPISGHRSVSWYQQTPGQGLQFLFEYFSETQRNKGNFPGRFSGRQFSNSRSEMNVSTLELGDSALYLCASSFLLAHQETQYFGPGTRLLVL.